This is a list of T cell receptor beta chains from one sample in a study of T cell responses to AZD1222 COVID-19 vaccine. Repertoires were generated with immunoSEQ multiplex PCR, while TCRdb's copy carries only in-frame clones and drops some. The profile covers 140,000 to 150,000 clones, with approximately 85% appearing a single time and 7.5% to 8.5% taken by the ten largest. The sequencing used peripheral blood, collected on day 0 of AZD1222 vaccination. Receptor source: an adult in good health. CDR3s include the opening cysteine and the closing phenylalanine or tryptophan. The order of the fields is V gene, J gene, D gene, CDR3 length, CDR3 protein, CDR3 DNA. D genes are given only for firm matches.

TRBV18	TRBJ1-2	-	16	CASSPSTGRPDGGYTF	TGTGCCAGCTCACCAAGTACGGGCAGGCCCGACGGGGGCTACACCTTC
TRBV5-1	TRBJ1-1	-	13	CASSYTVNTEAFF	TGCGCCAGCAGCTATACGGTGAACACTGAAGCTTTCTTT
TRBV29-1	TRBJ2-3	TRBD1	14	CSVEGGTGVDTQYF	TGCAGCGTTGAAGGCGGGACAGGGGTTGATACGCAGTATTTT
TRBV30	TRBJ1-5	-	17	CAWSVSAAKHSNQPQHF	TGTGCCTGGAGTGTATCGGCAGCTAAACATAGCAATCAGCCCCAGCATTTT
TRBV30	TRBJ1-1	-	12	CAWSTLNTEAFF	TGTGCCTGGAGTACACTGAACACTGAAGCTTTCTTT
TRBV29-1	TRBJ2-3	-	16	CSVEVNAGLGGDTQYF	TGCAGCGTTGAAGTAAATGCGGGACTAGGGGGCGATACGCAGTATTTT
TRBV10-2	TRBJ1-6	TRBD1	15	CASRVTQGFDSPLHF	TGCGCCAGCAGAGTGACACAGGGGTTTGATTCACCCCTCCACTTT
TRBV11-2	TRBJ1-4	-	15	CASSLQETPNEKLFF	TGTGCCAGCAGCTTGCAGGAAACTCCAAATGAAAAACTGTTTTTT
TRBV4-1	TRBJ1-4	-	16	CASSQVPGPTNEKLFF	TGCGCCAGCAGCCAAGTCCCGGGACCAACTAATGAAAAACTGTTTTTT
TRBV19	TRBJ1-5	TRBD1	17	CASSARQGAYSNQPQHF	TGTGCCAGTAGTGCCCGACAGGGGGCGTATAGCAATCAGCCCCAGCATTTT
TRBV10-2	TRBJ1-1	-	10	CASKDAEAFF	TGCGCCAGCAAGGACGCTGAAGCTTTCTTT
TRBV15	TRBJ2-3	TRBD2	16	CATSIPAGPDTDTQYF	TGTGCCACCAGCATCCCAGCGGGGCCTGACACAGATACGCAGTATTTT
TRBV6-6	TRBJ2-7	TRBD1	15	CASTPLGTGMYEQYF	TGTGCCAGCACCCCACTTGGGACAGGGATGTACGAGCAGTACTTC
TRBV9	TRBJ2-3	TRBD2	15	CASTKVAGVGDTQYF	TGTGCCAGCACCAAGGTAGCGGGAGTGGGGGATACGCAGTATTTT
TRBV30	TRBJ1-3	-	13	CASSRFPGNTIYF	TGTGCCTCCTCGAGGTTCCCCGGAAACACCATATATTTT
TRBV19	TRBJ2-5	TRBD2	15	CASERGSGRRETQYF	TGTGCCAGTGAGCGGGGTAGCGGGAGGAGAGAGACCCAGTACTTC